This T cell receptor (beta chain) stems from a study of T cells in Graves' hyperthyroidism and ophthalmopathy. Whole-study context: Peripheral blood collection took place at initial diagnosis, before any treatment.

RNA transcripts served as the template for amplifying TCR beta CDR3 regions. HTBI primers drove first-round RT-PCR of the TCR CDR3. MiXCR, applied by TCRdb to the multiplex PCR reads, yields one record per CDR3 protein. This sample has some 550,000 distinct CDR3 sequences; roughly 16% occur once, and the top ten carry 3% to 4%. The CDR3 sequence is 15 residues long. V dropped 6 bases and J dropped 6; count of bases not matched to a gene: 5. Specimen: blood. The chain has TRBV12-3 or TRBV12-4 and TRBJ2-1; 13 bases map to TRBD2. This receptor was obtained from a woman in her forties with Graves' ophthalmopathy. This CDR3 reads CASSLRTSGSNEQFF. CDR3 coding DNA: TGTGCCAGCAGCCTTAGGACTAGCGGGAGCAATGAGCAGTTCTTC.